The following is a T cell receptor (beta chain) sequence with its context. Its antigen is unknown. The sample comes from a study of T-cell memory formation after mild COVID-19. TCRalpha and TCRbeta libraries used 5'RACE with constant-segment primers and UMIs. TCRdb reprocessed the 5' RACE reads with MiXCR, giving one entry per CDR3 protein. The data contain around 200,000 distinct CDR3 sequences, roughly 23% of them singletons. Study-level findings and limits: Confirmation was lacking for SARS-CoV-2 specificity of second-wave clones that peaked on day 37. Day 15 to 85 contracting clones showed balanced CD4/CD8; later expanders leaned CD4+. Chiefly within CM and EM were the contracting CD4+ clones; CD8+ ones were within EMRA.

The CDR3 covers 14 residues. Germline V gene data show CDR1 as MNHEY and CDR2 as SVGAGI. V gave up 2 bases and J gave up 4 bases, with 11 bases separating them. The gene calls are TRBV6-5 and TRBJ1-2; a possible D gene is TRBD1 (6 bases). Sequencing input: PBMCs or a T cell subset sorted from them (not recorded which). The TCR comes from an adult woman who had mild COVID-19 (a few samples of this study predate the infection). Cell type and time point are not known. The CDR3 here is CASSYGGLTYGYTF. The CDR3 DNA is TGTGCCAGCAGTTACGGGGGGCTTACCTATGGCTACACCTTC.